The next 29 T cell receptor beta chains were all read from a single sample in a study of shared clonotypes between healthy human individuals. The data were produced by immunoSEQ multiplex PCR, yet TCRdb's version contains in-frame clones alone and is incomplete. The data contain over 700,000 clones, approximately 77% of them seen just once; the ten biggest clones take up approximately 2%. The sample taken for sequencing was memory CD4+ T cells sorted from blood. The subset is: CD45RA-negative fraction. The origin of the receptors is a woman aged 25 to 39 in good health.

This chain connects TRBV5-1 to TRBJ1-6, with a possible D match to TRBD1 (5 bases). Germline V gives CDR1 SGHRS, CDR2 YFSETQ. V was cut by 2 bases and J by 6 bases, with 18 bases left in between. CDR3 size: 17 residues. The chain's CDR3 is CASSFTGDRSPNSPLHF. The CDR3 DNA is TGCGCCAGCAGCTTTACGGGGGATCGGTCCCCTAATTCACCCCTCCACTTT.

The chain is built from TRBV5-1 and TRBJ1-5, with a weak D call TRBD1 (6 bases). V lost 2 bases and J 5 bases, leaving 11 bases between the germline ends. The germline V gene encodes CDR1 SGHRS and CDR2 YFSETQ. The CDR3 is 14 amino acids. CDR3 residues: CASSFNAGDQPQHF. The CDR3 DNA reads as TGCGCCAGCAGCTTCAATGCAGGGGATCAGCCCCAGCATTTT.

This chain connects TRBV28 to TRBJ2-5; possibly TRBD2 for D (6 bases). Trimming shortened V by 5 bases and J by 7 bases, and 23 bases separated the two germline ends. This CDR3 is 16 amino acids long. Germline V gene data show CDR1 as MDHEN and CDR2 as SYDVKM. CDR3 coding DNA: TGTGCCAGCAGTGCTGGGGGGAGTAAGGGAGGAGGGACCCAGTACTTC. This sequence encodes CASSAGGSKGGGTQYF.

This rearrangement joins TRBV11-2 to TRBJ2-5; D could derive from TRBD1 or TRBD2 (5 bases each). Trimming removed 0 bases at V and 2 bases at J, with 7 bases between. In germline, CDR1 is SGHAT, CDR2 FQNNGV. The CDR3 totals 14 residues. DNA of the CDR3: TGTGCCAGCAGCTTAGATTGGGGGCAAGAGACCCAGTACTTC. This encodes CASSLDWGQETQYF.

Concerning this clone itself: The same CDR3 also results from other DNA sequences found in this sample. DNA for the CDR3: TGCGCCAGCAGGGACAGGGTCTCTGGGGCCAACGTCCTGACTTTC. Protein product: CASRDRVSGANVLTF. The V gene is TRBV5-1, the J gene TRBJ2-6, with 8 positions matching TRBD1. The V segment lost 5 bases and the J segment 0 bases; nucleotides outside the gene matches: 1. This CDR3 region has 15 residues. Germline lookup yields CDR1 SGHRS and CDR2 YFSETQ.

In this sample, this clone turned up a few times. This sequence joins TRBV27 and TRBJ2-7; the D gene is possibly TRBD2 (6 bases). This CDR3 region has 13 residues. Trimming took 8 bases from V and 4 from J, leaving 15 bases between them. Per the germline V gene, CDR1 is MNHEY and CDR2 is SMNVEV (reference sequence). The CDR3 nucleotides read TGTGCCAGCCAAAGGGCAGGGAGGTACGAGCAGTACTTC. Translating it yields CASQRAGRYEQYF.

In this sample, this clone turned up many times. The rearrangement links TRBV11-2 to TRBJ2-7, with TRBD2 as a possible D gene (6 bases). Germline V gene lookup returns CDR1 SGHAT and CDR2 FQNNGV. Trimming removed 4 bases at V and 11 bases at J, with 15 bases between. This CDR3 region has 12 residues. CDR3 bases: TGTGCCAGCAGCTCCGGGGACTTGAGGGAGTACTTC. This sequence encodes CASSSGDLREYF.

V is TRBV28 and J is TRBJ2-1, with 9 bases matching TRBD2. Trimming removed 6 bases from V and 4 bases from J; junction bases left unmatched: 13. The CDR3 totals 17 residues. Germline CDR1 is MDHEN and CDR2 is SYDVKM. This chain's CDR3 is CASSDPGLAGPYNEQFF. For the CDR3, the DNA is TGTGCCAGCAGCGACCCGGGGCTAGCGGGACCATACAATGAGCAGTTCTTC.

This chain uses TRBV6-1 with TRBJ2-3; D uncertain. Germline V gene lookup returns CDR1 MNHNS and CDR2 SASEGT. Between the trimmed V and J ends, which lost 1 base and 6 bases, there was a span of 11 bases. The CDR3 spans 14 residues. The CDR3 nucleotides are TGTGCCAGCAGTGAAGGTGACTCCAGGGATACGCAGTATTTT. Its translation is CASSEGDSRDTQYF.

This clone has just one count. The genes are TRBV7-2 and TRBJ2-5, with 11 positions matching TRBD2. The CDR3 covers 16 residues. The germline V gene has CDR1 SGHTA and CDR2 FQGNSA. J was trimmed by 2 bases and V by 4 bases; bases with no gene match: 6. The CDR3 bases are TGTGCCAGCAGCTCCCGACGGACTAGCGGGCAAGAGACCCAGTACTTC. This gives the protein CASSSRRTSGQETQYF. Using reference TRBV7-2 and TRBJ2-5 for the parts outside the CDR3, the full variable domain is GAGVSQSPSNKVTEKGKDVELRCDPISGHTALYWYRQSLGQGLEFLIYFQGNSAPDKSGLPSDRFSAERTGGSVSTLTIQRTQQEDSAVYLCASSSRRTSGQETQYFGPGTRLLVL.

In this sample, this clone turned up a few times. This chain connects TRBV7-9 to TRBJ2-1; unclear D gene. Germline V gives CDR1 SEHNR, CDR2 FQNEAQ (reference sequence). Trimming cost V 7 bases and J 9 bases, with 16 bases left between them. The CDR3 contains 13 residues. CDR3 nucleotide sequence: TGTGCCAGCACCATCCAGTTAGATGGTGAGCAGTTCTTC. This translates into CASTIQLDGEQFF.

The chain has TRBV4-1 and TRBJ2-3, with TRBD2 matching over 9 bases. Trimming removed 4 bases from V and 4 bases from J; junction bases left unmatched: 9. This CDR3 comprises 16 residues. CDR1 and CDR2 from the germline V gene are MGHRA and YSYEKL. The CDR3 sequence: CASSPFSGRNSDTQYF. The CDR3 DNA reads TGCGCCAGCAGCCCTTTTAGCGGGAGAAATTCAGATACGCAGTATTTT.

This clone came up once. V gene TRBV11-2 combines with J gene TRBJ2-7; TRBD2 might be the D (6 bases). The CDR3 covers 15 residues. Trimming removed 5 bases from V and 1 base from J, with 15 bases in between. CDR1 and CDR2 (germline): SGHAT, FQNNGV. CDR3 amino acids: CASSPFSGGSYEQYF. Written as DNA, the CDR3 is TGTGCCAGCAGCCCCTTTAGCGGAGGTTCCTACGAGCAGTACTTC.

V gene TRBV10-1 combines with J gene TRBJ2-1, with TRBD2 identical over 8 bases. CDR3 size: 13 residues. Germline assignment: CDR1 WNHNN and CDR2 SYGVQD (reference sequence). The trim removed 8 bases at V and 6 bases at J, leaving 6 bases unmatched. CDR3 nucleotides: TGCGCCAGCGGTAGCGGGACGACCAATGAGCAGTTCTTC. This codes for CASGSGTTNEQFF.

The J gene is TRBJ2-1, the V gene TRBV7-7; perhaps D is TRBD1 or TRBD2 (5 bases each). The CDR3 is 15 amino acids. The germline V gene has CDR1 SSHAT and CDR2 FNYEAQ (reference sequence). V was trimmed by 1 base and J by 7 bases, leaving 14 bases between them. The CDR3 loop reads CASSLDGGAWNEQFF. Written as DNA, the CDR3 is TGTGCCAGCAGCTTAGATGGGGGAGCTTGGAATGAGCAGTTCTTC.

This clone was seen a handful of times. V gene TRBV18 combines with J gene TRBJ2-7, with D perhaps TRBD1 (6 bases). CDR1 is KGHSH and CDR2 is LQKENI in the germline V gene. Deletions cut 4 bases from V and 0 bases from J, with 13 bases between. The CDR3 spans 15 residues. CDR3 region: CASSQGTTGSYEQYF. The DNA of the CDR3 is TGTGCCAGCTCACAGGGGACAACGGGCTCCTACGAGCAGTACTTC.

V is TRBV9 and J is TRBJ2-7, with D maybe TRBD1 (6 bases). Germline V gives CDR1 SGDLS, CDR2 YYNGEE. This CDR3 contains 14 residues. The V end was cut by 4 bases, the J end by 6 bases, with 17 bases between. CDR3 region: CASSNGQLKGEQYF. The CDR3 DNA sequence: TGTGCCAGCAGCAACGGACAGCTAAAGGGCGAGCAGTACTTC.

There are a few counts of this clone. The J gene is TRBJ1-2, the V gene TRBV5-1, with 7 bases identical to TRBD1. The CDR3 runs to 12 residues. Looked up from germline, CDR1 is SGHRS and CDR2 is YFSETQ. After removal of 3 bases from V and 4 bases from J, the junction contained 0 bases not matched to a gene. The CDR3 region has the DNA TGCGCCAGCAGCTGGGACAGCTATGGCTACACCTTC. Its translation is CASSWDSYGYTF.

The chain combines TRBV6-1 with TRBJ1-5; the D is unclear. The V end lost 10 bases, the J end lost 0 bases, and 13 bases lay between the germline ends. CDR1 is MNHNS and CDR2 is SASEGT in the germline V gene. This CDR3 is 14 amino acids long. CDR3 loop: CATTRTDSNQPQHF. The CDR3 nucleotides read TGTGCCACTACCCGGACGGATAGCAATCAGCCCCAGCATTTT.

CDR3 coding DNA: TGTGCCAGCAGAGACTCCGGGACCTCCAAAGAGCAGTTCTTC. Encoded protein: CASRDSGTSKEQFF. The chain joins TRBV6-6 to TRBJ2-1, with D perhaps TRBD1 or TRBD2 (5 bases each). V was cut by 6 bases and J by 10 bases, with 19 bases left in between. The CDR3 has 14 amino acids. Germline CDR1 reads MNHNY; CDR2 reads SVGAGI (reference sequence).

In this sample, this clone turned up a few times. The chain links TRBV5-1 to TRBJ2-7; 8 bases map to TRBD2. The CDR3 totals 13 residues. Germline CDR1 reads SGHRS; CDR2 reads YFSETQ. J was trimmed by 13 bases and V by 4 bases; bases with no gene match: 13. The DNA of the CDR3 is TGCGCCAGCAGCAGTGAGAGCGGGAGCCTAATTTACTTC. It specifies CASSSESGSLIYF. The full variable domain, with the rest looked up from reference TRBV5-1 and TRBJ2-7, is KAGVTQTPRYLIKTRGQQVTLSCSPISGHRSVSWYQQTPGQGLQFLFEYFSETQRNKGNFPGRFSGRQFSNSRSEMNVSTLELGDSALYLCASSSESGSLIYFGPGTRLTVT.

This clone was seen only once. V and J are TRBV6-5 and TRBJ1-2, with a weak D call TRBD1 (5 bases). V lost 2 bases, J lost 8 bases, and 15 bases lay in between. Germline V gene lookup returns CDR1 MNHEY and CDR2 SVGAGI. This CDR3 is built from 14 residues. The CDR3 coding sequence is TGTGCCAGCAGTTACGGCGGGACGCCGGAGGGCTACACCTTC. This gives the protein CASSYGGTPEGYTF.

This sequence joins TRBV23-1 and TRBJ2-7; 8 bases match TRBD1. TRBV23-1 counts as an open reading frame of uncertain function. Losses at the gene ends were 4 bases for V and 4 bases for J; bases not matched to a gene: 12. The CDR3 contains 16 residues. CDR3 residues: CASSPVRQGRIYEQYF. The CDR3 coding sequence is TGCGCCAGCAGTCCGGTGAGACAGGGGAGGATTTACGAGCAGTACTTC.

Turning to this clone: Other DNA sequences in this sample translate to the same CDR3. The chain combines TRBV18 with TRBJ2-7, with 10 bases lining up with TRBD1. The V segment lost 3 bases and the J segment 5 bases; nucleotides outside the gene matches: 4. CDR3 length equals 14 residues. The germline CDR1 and CDR2 sequences are KGHSH and LQKENI. For the CDR3, the DNA is TGTGCCAGCTCACCCGGGACAGGGGTTAACGAGCAGTACTTC. Its translation is CASSPGTGVNEQYF.

The chain recombines TRBV5-1 with TRBJ1-4, with D tentatively TRBD1 (5 bases). CDR3 length: 15 residues. The germline CDR1 and CDR2 sequences are SGHRS and YFSETQ. Trimming removed 0 bases from V and 7 bases from J, with 13 bases in between. In DNA, the CDR3 is TGCGCCAGCAGCTTGGAGCGGGGCGCGGGTGAAAAACTGTTTTTT. Encoded protein: CASSLERGAGEKLFF.

V gene TRBV7-9 combines with J gene TRBJ1-2; no clear D. Germline assignment: CDR1 SEHNR and CDR2 FQNEAQ (reference sequence). Trimming removed 5 bases from V and 0 bases from J, with 10 bases in between. The CDR3 spans 14 residues. The CDR3 loop is CASSQDAANYGYTF. DNA for the CDR3: TGTGCCAGCAGCCAGGACGCAGCTAACTATGGCTACACCTTC.

The V and J genes are TRBV7-9 and TRBJ1-2; TRBD1 matches 7 bases. CDR1 is SEHNR, CDR2 FQNEAQ, per germline (reference sequence). V trimming: 5 bases; J trimming: 8 bases; junction bases outside the gene matches: 11. The CDR3 has 14 amino acids. DNA of the CDR3: TGTGCCAGCAGCCGAGACCAGACAGGGTACGGCTACACCTTC. Translation: CASSRDQTGYGYTF. Complete variable domain (other parts from reference TRBV7-9 and TRBJ1-2): DTGVSQNPRHKITKRGQNVTFRCDPISEHNRLYWYRQTLGQGPEFLTYFQNEAQLEKSRLLSDRFSAERPKGSFSTLEIQRTEQGDSAMYLCASSRDQTGYGYTFGSGTRLTVV.

This clone was seen at least ten times. V gene TRBV28 combines with J gene TRBJ2-1; 8 bases agree with TRBD2. Unmatched junction bases numbered 12, after V lost 6 bases and J lost 5 bases. The CDR3 sequence is 16 residues long. Germline loops: CDR1 MDHEN, CDR2 SYDVKM. CDR3 DNA sequence: TGTGCCAGCAGGCACGGGAGGGGCTATGAAGACAATGAGCAGTTCTTC. It specifies CASRHGRGYEDNEQFF.

This clone was picked up one time. The rearrangement uses TRBV7-2 and TRBJ1-5, with 7 bases fitting TRBD1. The CDR3 length is 15 residues. The V and J ends lost 1 base and 11 bases, in that order; junction bases with no gene match: 11. CDR1 SGHTA and CDR2 FQGNSA come from the germline V gene. In nucleotides, the CDR3 is TGTGCCAGCAGCTTAGAGGCTGGACAGGCAGGGACCCAGCATTTT. Its translation is CASSLEAGQAGTQHF.